This T cell receptor beta chain came from a study of identifying expanded T cells in peripheral blood. The study's findings and limits: Across healthy donors, higher total template counts meant significantly greater roughly 2-week count variance.

The table came from immunoSEQ multiplex PCR; TCRdb's copy has only in-frame clones and leaves some out. This sample has about 47,000 clones, with 82% found just once. As for this clone: Antigen: not known.

Healthy donors had no documented immune events, such as infections, while sampled. Between the trimmed V and J ends, which lost 4 bases and 3 bases, there was a span of 16 bases. Germline CDR1 is SGHNT and CDR2 is YYREEE (reference sequence). The CDR3 spans 15 residues. The sequence was obtained from a person between 18 and 75 years old in good health. This sequence joins TRBV5-4 and TRBJ1-1, with a possible D match to TRBD1 (6 bases). Sequences were obtained from blood. The DNA of the CDR3 is TGTGCCAGCAGCCCCTTACAGGGCTTGGACACTGAAGCTTTCTTT. It yields the protein CASSPLQGLDTEAFF. Variable domain in full (rest from reference TRBV5-4 and TRBJ1-1): ETGVTQSPTHLIKTRGQQVTLRCSSQSGHNTVSWYQQALGQGPQFIFQYYREEENGRGNFPPRFSGLQFPNYSSELNVNALELDDSALYLCASSPLQGLDTEAFFGQGTRLTVV.